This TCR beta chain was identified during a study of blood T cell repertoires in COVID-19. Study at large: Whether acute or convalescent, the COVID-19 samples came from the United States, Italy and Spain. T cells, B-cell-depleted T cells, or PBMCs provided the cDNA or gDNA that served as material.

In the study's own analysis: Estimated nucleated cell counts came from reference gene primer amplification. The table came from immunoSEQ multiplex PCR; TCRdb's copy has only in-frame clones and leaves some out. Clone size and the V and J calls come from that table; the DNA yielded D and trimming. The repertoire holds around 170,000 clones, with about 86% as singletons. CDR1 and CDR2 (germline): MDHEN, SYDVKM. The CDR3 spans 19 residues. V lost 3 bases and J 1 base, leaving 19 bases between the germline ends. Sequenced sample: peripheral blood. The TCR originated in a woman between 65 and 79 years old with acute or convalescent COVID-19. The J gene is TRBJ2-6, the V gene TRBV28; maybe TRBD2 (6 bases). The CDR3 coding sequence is TGTGCCAGCAGTTTTCCCAAAGGGACTTTTTCATCTGGGGCCAACGTCCTGACTTTC. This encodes CASSFPKGTFSSGANVLTF.